These 7 T cell receptor beta chains share one sample of origin, sequenced in a study of blood T cell repertoires in COVID-19. Clones were read by immunoSEQ multiplex PCR, and TCRdb kept only the in-frame ones, dropping some. The data contain roughly 380,000 clones, around 89% of them singletons. Sequencing was carried out using peripheral blood. The receptor source for this set is a woman between 40 and 50 years old with COVID-19, enrolled during active disease.

V usage is TRBV27 and J usage is TRBJ1-2; no clear D. This CDR3 contains 15 residues. The V end lost 0 bases, the J end lost 4 bases, and 12 bases lay between the germline ends. Germline CDR1 is MNHEY and CDR2 is SMNVEV (reference sequence). In DNA form, the CDR3 reads TGTGCCAGCAGTTTATCGAGCGGGTCTGCCTATGGCTACACCTTC. Protein product: CASSLSSGSAYGYTF.

V is TRBV28 and J is TRBJ2-7; TRBD1 agrees at 8 bases. With V trimmed by 4 bases and J by 6 bases, 11 bases remained unmatched. The CDR3 consists of 15 residues. The germline gives CDR1 MDHEN, CDR2 SYDVKM. CDR3 nucleotides: TGTGCCAGCAGTTACCCGAGACAGGGGACGATCGAGCAGTACTTC. Translation: CASSYPRQGTIEQYF.

The rearrangement uses TRBV7-6 and TRBJ1-1; D gene unclear. V was trimmed by 2 bases and J by 3 bases, leaving 16 bases between them. The CDR3 length is 16 residues. CDR1 is SGHVS, CDR2 FNYEAQ, per germline. The CDR3 DNA is TGTGCCAGCAGCTTATTAGGAGGGAAGGGAGACACTGAAGCTTTCTTT. It yields the protein CASSLLGGKGDTEAFF.

Here the CDR3 reads CASSSTAAGAYYGYTF. For the CDR3, the DNA is TGTGCCAGCAGCTCTACCGCGGCGGGAGCTTACTATGGCTACACCTTC. The chain couples TRBV7-9 to TRBJ1-2; no clear D. The CDR3 has 16 residues. The V end was cut by 4 bases, the J end by 3 bases, with 18 bases between. CDR1 SEHNR and CDR2 FQNEAQ come from the germline V gene (reference sequence).

The rearrangement uses TRBV6-2 or TRBV6-3 and TRBJ1-5; D uncertain. V lost 2 bases and J 11 bases, leaving 10 bases between the germline ends. The germline CDR1 and CDR2 sequences are MNHEY and SVGEGT. This CDR3 region has 12 residues. CDR3 protein: CASSYISDSQHF. CDR3 in DNA: TGTGCCAGCAGTTACATTTCGGACTCCCAGCATTTT.

This sequence joins TRBV7-2 and TRBJ1-2; a weak D match, TRBD1 (5 bases). Germline CDR1 and CDR2: SGHTA and FQGNSA. The CDR3 runs to 15 residues. V dropped 5 bases and J dropped 0 bases, with 13 bases sitting between them. The CDR3 nucleotides are TGTGCCAGCAGCCCCGCCACGACAGCTAACTATGGCTACACCTTC. Translation: CASSPATTANYGYTF.

The J gene is TRBJ2-1, the V gene TRBV27; D is perhaps TRBD2 (6 bases). Germline V gene lookup returns CDR1 MNHEY and CDR2 SMNVEV (reference sequence). Deletions cut 4 bases from V and 8 bases from J, with 18 bases between. The length of the CDR3 is 15 residues. For the CDR3, the DNA is TGTGCCAGCAGTTCAACCCGACTAGTACGGGATGAGCAGTTCTTC. Protein: CASSSTRLVRDEQFF.